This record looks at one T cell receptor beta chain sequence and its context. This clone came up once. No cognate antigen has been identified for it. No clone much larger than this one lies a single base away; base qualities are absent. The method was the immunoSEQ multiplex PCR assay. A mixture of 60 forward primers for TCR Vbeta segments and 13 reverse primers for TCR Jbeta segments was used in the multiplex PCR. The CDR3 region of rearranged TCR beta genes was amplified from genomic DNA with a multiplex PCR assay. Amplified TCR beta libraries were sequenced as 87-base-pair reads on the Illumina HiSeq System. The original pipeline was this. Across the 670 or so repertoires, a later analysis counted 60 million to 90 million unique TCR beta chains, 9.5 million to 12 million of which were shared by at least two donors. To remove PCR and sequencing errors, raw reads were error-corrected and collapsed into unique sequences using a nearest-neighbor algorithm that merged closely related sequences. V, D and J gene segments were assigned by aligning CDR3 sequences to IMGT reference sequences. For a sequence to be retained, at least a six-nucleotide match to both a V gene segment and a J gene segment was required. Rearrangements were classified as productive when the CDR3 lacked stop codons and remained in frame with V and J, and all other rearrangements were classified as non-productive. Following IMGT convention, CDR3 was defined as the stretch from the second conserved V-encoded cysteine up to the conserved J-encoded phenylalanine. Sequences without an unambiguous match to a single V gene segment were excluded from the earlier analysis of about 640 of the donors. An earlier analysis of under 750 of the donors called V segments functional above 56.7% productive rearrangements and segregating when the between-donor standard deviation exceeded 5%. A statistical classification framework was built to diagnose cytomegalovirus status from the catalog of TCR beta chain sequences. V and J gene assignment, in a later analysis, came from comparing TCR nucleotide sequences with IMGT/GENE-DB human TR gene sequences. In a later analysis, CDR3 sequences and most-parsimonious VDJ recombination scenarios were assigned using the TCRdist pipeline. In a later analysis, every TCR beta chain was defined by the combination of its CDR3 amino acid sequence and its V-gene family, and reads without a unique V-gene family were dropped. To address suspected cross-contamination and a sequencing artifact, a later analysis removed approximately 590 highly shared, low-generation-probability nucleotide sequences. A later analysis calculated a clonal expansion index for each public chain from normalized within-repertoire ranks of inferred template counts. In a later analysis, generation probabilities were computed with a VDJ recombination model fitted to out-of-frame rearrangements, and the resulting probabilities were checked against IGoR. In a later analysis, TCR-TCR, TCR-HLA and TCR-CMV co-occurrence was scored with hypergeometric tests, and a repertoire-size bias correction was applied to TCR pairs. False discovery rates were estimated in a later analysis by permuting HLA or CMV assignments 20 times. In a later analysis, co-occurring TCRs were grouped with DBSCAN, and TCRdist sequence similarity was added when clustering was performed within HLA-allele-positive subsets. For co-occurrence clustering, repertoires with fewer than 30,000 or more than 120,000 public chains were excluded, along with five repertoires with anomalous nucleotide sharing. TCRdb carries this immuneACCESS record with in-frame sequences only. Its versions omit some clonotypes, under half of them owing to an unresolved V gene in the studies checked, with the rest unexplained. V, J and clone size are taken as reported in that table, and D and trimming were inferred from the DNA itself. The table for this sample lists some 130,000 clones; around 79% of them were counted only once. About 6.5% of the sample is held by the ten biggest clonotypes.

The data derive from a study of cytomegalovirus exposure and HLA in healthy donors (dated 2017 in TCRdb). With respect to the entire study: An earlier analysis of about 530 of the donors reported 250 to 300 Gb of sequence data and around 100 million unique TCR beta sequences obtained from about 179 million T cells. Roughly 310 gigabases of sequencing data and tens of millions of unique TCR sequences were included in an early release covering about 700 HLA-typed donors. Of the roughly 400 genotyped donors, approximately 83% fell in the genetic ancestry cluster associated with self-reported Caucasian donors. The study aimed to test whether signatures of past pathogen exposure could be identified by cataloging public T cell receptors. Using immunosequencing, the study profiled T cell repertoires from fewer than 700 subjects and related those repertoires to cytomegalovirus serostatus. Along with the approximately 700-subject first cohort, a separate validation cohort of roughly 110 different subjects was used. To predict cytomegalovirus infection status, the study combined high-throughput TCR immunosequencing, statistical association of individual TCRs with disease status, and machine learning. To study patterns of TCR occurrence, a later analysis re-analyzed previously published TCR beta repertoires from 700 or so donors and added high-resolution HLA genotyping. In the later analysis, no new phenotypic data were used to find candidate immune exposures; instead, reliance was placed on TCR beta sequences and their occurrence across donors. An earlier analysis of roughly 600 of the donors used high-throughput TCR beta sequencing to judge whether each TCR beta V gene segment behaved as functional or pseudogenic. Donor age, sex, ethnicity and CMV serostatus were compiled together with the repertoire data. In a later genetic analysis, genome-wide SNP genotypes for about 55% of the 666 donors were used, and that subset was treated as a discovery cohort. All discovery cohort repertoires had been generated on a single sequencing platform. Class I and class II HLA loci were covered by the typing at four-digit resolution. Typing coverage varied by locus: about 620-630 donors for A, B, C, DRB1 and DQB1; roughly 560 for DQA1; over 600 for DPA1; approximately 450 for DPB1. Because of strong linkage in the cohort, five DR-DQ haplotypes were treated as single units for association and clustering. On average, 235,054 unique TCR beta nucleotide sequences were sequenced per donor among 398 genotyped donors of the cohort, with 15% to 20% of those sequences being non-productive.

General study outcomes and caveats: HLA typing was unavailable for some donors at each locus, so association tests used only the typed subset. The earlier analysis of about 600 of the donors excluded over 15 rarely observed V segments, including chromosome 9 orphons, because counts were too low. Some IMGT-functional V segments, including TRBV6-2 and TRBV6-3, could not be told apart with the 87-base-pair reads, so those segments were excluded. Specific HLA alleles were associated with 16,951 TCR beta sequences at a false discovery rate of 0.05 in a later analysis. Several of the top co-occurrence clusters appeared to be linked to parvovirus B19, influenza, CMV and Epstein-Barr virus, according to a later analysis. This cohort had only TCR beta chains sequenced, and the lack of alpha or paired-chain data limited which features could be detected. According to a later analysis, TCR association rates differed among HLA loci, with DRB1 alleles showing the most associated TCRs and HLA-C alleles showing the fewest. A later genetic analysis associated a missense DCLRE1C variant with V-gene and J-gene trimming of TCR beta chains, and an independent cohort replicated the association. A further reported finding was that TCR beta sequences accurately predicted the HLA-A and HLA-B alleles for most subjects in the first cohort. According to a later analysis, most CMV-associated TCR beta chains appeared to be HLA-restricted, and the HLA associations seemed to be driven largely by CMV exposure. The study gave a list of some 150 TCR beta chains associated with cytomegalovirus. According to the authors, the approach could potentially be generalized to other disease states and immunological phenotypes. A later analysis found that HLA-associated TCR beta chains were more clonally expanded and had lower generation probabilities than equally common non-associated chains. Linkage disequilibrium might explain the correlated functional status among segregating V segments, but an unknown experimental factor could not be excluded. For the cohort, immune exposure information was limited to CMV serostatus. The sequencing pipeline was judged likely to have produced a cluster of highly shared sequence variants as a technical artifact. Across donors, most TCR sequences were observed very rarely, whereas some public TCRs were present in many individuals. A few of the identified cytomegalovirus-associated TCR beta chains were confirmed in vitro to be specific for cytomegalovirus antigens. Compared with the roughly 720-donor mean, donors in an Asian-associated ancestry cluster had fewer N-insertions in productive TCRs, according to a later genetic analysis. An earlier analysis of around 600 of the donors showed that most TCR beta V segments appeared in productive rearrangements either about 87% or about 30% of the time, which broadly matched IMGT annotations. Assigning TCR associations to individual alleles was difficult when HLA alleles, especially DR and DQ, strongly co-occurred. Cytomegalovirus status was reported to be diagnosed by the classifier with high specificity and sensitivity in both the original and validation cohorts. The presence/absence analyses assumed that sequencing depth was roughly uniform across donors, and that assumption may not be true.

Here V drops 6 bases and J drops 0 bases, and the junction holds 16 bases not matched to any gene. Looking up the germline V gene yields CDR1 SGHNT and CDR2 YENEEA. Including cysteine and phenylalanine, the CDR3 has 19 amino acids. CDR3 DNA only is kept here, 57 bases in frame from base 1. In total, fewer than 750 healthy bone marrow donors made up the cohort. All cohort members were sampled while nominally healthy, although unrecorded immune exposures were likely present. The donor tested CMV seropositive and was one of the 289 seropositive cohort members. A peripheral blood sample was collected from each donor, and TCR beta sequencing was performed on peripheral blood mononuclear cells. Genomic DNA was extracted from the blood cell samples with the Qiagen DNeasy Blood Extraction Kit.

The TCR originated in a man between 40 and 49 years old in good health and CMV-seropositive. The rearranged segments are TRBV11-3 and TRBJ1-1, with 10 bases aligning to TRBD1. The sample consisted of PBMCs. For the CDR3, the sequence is CASRFNRDRGPHMNTEAFF. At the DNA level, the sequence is TGTGCCAGCAGGTTTAACCGGGACAGGGGACCGCATATGAACACTGAAGCTTTCTTT.